This T cell receptor (beta chain) was retrieved from a study of CD4 T cells in relation to SARS-CoV-2 and coronaviruses. Study-wide background: Shared crossreactive spike epitopes were mapped to their HLA restriction.

Sequencing used immunoSEQ multiplex PCR; TCRdb keeps in-frame clones, though not all of them. Of 18,000 or so clones listed, about 78% are singletons. Before the COVID-19 pandemic, during about 2011-2019, CD4+ T cells were taken from unexposed donors. The cells were cultured for under twelve days before CD4+ T cells were isolated. Unexposed-donor CD4+ T cells were probed with SARS-CoV-2 S/N and four cold-coronavirus spikes, cells permitting. Regarding this clone: Its specificity is unknown.

Per the germline V gene, CDR1 is MRHNA and CDR2 is SNTAGT. Trimming cost V 7 bases and J 0 bases, with 19 bases left between them. The CDR3 covers 17 residues. The V and J genes are TRBV6-4 and TRBJ2-4, with D perhaps matching TRBD2 (6 bases). The sequenced sample consisted of CD4+ T cells from PBMCs, cultured in vitro. The receptor was isolated from a human donor in good health. Here the CDR3 reads CASNDGSLGGAKNIQYF. As DNA, the CDR3 is TGTGCCAGCAACGACGGATCCCTGGGGGGAGCCAAAAACATTCAGTACTTC.